The 16 T cell receptor beta chains below all came from one sample that was sequenced in a study of T cell clonality in common variable immunodeficiency. TCRdb's table, derived via immunoSEQ multiplex PCR, lists solely in-frame clones and lacks some. The sample shows tens of thousands of clones, none of them appearing just once. The specimen sequenced was peripheral blood mononuclear cells. These receptors originate from a person between 18 and 70 years old in good health.

The table lists this clone with many counts. The CDR3 end lies 3 residues beyond the end of the read and is filled in from the germline J gene. V usage is TRBV7-9 and J usage is TRBJ2-1, with a weak D call TRBD2 (5 bases). V was cut by 0 bases and J by 5 bases, with 8 bases left in between. From germline, CDR1 is SEHNR and CDR2 FQNEAQ (reference sequence). The CDR3 length is 14 residues. CDR3 bases read: TGTGCCAGCAGCTTAGCGCCTAGCAACAATGAG. This codes for CASSLAPSNNE. The full CDR3 protein is CASSLAPSNNEQFF.

This clone was picked up many times. With the read ending 3 residues before the CDR3 end, the germline J gene is used to fill in that end. This chain joins TRBV4-1 and TRBJ1-6; no clear D. Trimming took off 1 base at V and 0 bases at J, with 10 bases between the two ends. The CDR3 covers 17 residues. Germline CDR1 MGHRA, CDR2 YSYEKL. CDR3 amino acids: CASSQGSASSYNSPLHF. The CDR3 DNA, read in part, is TGCGCCAGCAGCCAAGGTTCGGCTAGCTCCTATAATTCACCC.

There are many counts of this clone. From the germline J gene comes the end of the CDR3, since the read stops 3 residues before it. The J gene is TRBJ2-3, the V gene TRBV6-2 or TRBV6-3, with TRBD1 as a possible D gene (7 bases). CDR3 size: 16 residues. The germline V gene has CDR1 MNHEY and CDR2 SVGEGT. V lost 3 bases and J 4 bases, leaving 17 bases between the germline ends. The CDR3 reads CASSYAEGAGSDTQYF. Partial CDR3 DNA: TGTGCCAGCAGTTATGCGGAGGGGGCGGGCTCAGATACG.

This clone was observed at least ten times. The missing CDR3 end, 3 residues past where the read stops, is filled in from the germline J gene. The chain joins TRBV7-9 to TRBJ2-1; maybe TRBD1 (6 bases). This CDR3 has 15 residues. CDR1 and CDR2 from the germline V gene are SEHNR and FQNEAQ (reference sequence). Trimming cost V 3 bases and J 0 bases, with 9 bases left between them. The CDR3 loop reads CASSFGQSSYNEQFF. The sequenced part of the CDR3 DNA is TGTGCCAGCAGCTTTGGACAGAGCTCCTACAATGAG.

Ten or more counts support this clone. The CDR3 end falls 3 residues outside the read, so it is completed with the germline J gene. The chain has TRBV7-6 and TRBJ1-4; TRBD1 matches 10 bases. This CDR3 region has 15 residues. Germline V lookup: CDR1 SGHVS, CDR2 FNYEAQ. V shed 5 bases and J 8 bases; nucleotides not matched to a gene: 8. The CDR3 sequence: CASSPRTGGSEKLFF. CDR3 bases read: TGTGCCAGCAGCCCTCGGACAGGGGGAAGCGAAAAA.

A few counts support this clone. The CDR3 is cut off 3 residues early in the read; its end comes from the germline J gene. The chain carries TRBV10-3 and TRBJ2-7; no reliable D call. CDR1 and CDR2 (germline): ENHRY, SYGVKD. The germline V and J ends were trimmed by 11 bases and 4 bases, with 21 bases remaining between them. The CDR3 runs to 14 residues. CDR3 protein: CAPSLAAATYEQYF. CDR3 bases read: TGTGCCCCCTCCCTGGCGGCAGCGACGTACGAG.

Ten or more counts support this clone. The sequence runs out 3 residues before the end of the CDR3; the remainder is reconstructed from the germline J gene. The chain recombines TRBV10-3 with TRBJ2-7; D is unresolved. Germline assignment: CDR1 ENHRY and CDR2 SYGVKD. The CDR3 length is 15 residues. V lost 5 bases to trimming and J lost 0 bases, with 14 bases between them. Incomplete CDR3 DNA: TGTGCCATCAGTTCCCCCGAAGACTCCTCCTACGAG. Amino acid sequence: CAISSPEDSSYE. Given in full, the CDR3 is CAISSPEDSSYEQYF.

In its sample, this clone was seen many times. Coverage ceases 3 residues before the CDR3 finishes, and the germline J gene fills in the end. The chain recombines TRBV29-1 with TRBJ2-2; D is possibly TRBD1 (6 bases). The CDR3 has 14 residues. Germline CDR1 SQVTM, CDR2 ANQGSEA. The ends were cut back, 4 bases at V and 1 base at J, with 10 bases in the middle. CDR3 DNA, as far as it was read: TGCAGCGTTGTTTGGACAGTGAACACCGGGGAG. Translating gives CSVVWTVNTGE. In full, the CDR3 is CSVVWTVNTGELFF.

This clone was counted many times. Coverage ceases 3 residues before the CDR3 finishes, and the germline J gene fills in the end. V is TRBV29-1 and J is TRBJ2-3; D is unclear. Germline loops: CDR1 SQVTM, CDR2 ANQGSEA. CDR3 length equals 15 residues. Trimming removed 3 bases at V and 4 bases at J, with 17 bases between. The CDR3 loop is CSVDLASTIADTQYF. The CDR3 DNA, read in part, is TGCAGCGTTGATTTAGCAAGTACCATAGCAGATACG.

Many counts were recorded for this clone. The CDR3 goes on 3 residues after the read ends, and that part is filled in from the germline J gene. The chain links TRBV7-2 to TRBJ2-5; D is unclear. The V and J ends lost 0 bases and 2 bases respectively, with 7 bases between them. This CDR3 contains 14 residues. Looked up from germline, CDR1 is SGHTA and CDR2 is FQGNSA. The CDR3 reads CASSLALTQETQYF. Partial CDR3 DNA: TGTGCCAGCAGCTTAGCCTTAACACAAGAGACC.

This clone was counted ten times or more. The CDR3 sequence: CASFNRPDAEAFF. The part of the CDR3 DNA that was read is TGCGCCAGCTTCAACAGGCCGGACGCTGAA. This chain uses TRBV5-1 with TRBJ1-1, with D possibly TRBD1 on 5 matching bases. Read sequence stops 3 residues before the CDR3 end, and the germline J gene provides the missing end. V was pared by 7 bases and J by 6 bases, with 16 bases between. The CDR3 contains 13 residues. Germline V CDR1 and CDR2: SGHRS, YFSETQ.

The sample holds many counts of this clone. The DNA ends 3 residues before the CDR3 does, and the rest of the CDR3 is filled in from the germline J gene. The rearrangement joins TRBV29-1 to TRBJ2-3; D is possibly TRBD2 (6 bases). Germline V gives CDR1 SQVTM, CDR2 ANQGSEA. The CDR3 length is 15 residues. Trimming cost V 1 base and J 0 bases, with 11 bases left between them. The CDR3 sequence is CSVEGTTTSTDTQYF. The CDR3 DNA, read in part, is TGCAGCGTTGAAGGGACTACAACTAGCACAGATACG.

This clone was picked up many times. The CDR3 extends 3 residues past the end of the read, so its final part is completed from the germline J gene. The J gene is TRBJ1-1, the V gene TRBV2, with TRBD1 identical over 7 bases. Looked up from germline, CDR1 is SNHLY and CDR2 is FYNNEI. With 6 bases clipped from V and 0 bases from J, the junction kept 4 bases outside the gene matches. The length of the CDR3 is 14 residues. CDR3 loop: CASSAGTVNTEAFF. The sequenced part of the CDR3 DNA is TGTGCCAGCAGCGCCGGGACAGTGAACACTGAA.

In its sample, this clone was seen many times. The read stops 3 residues short of the end of the CDR3; the missing end is completed from the germline J gene. V is TRBV19 and J is TRBJ1-1; 9 positions agree with TRBD1. V lost 7 bases, J lost 4 bases, and 13 bases stayed unmatched. From germline, CDR1 is LNHDA and CDR2 SQIVND (reference sequence). CDR3 size: 16 residues. This CDR3 is CASTSGQGRSITEAFF. Partial CDR3 DNA: TGTGCCAGTACCTCCGGACAGGGGAGGTCGATCACTGAA. Complete variable domain (other parts from reference TRBV19 and TRBJ1-1): DGGITQSPKYLFRKEGQNVTLSCEQNLNHDAMYWYRQDPGQGLRLIYYSQIVNDFQKGDIAEGYSVSREKKESFPLTVTSAQKNPTAFYLCASTSGQGRSITEAFFGQGTRLTVV.

This clone has at least ten counts. The CDR3 is cut off 3 residues early in the read; its end comes from the germline J gene. The chain links TRBV6-1 to TRBJ2-1; 7 bases map to TRBD1. There are 16 residues in the CDR3. V lost 4 bases and J lost 9; bases outside the gene matches: 15. CDR1 is MNHNS, CDR2 SASEGT, per germline. CDR3: CASSVWDRGPYGEQFF. CDR3 DNA (partial): TGTGCCAGCAGTGTCTGGGACAGAGGACCTTACGGTGAG.

This clone was observed at least ten times. Sequencing ends 3 residues short of the CDR3 end; the germline J gene provides the rest. This sequence joins TRBV30 and TRBJ1-2, with 9 nucleotides matching TRBD1. The trim removed 1 base at V and 3 bases at J, leaving 6 bases unmatched. Germline CDR1 is GTSNPN and CDR2 is SVGIG (reference sequence). The CDR3 has 15 amino acids. The DNA read from the CDR3 is TGTGCCTGGAGTGCCTACAGGGGGCACGACTATGGC. It is translated as CAWSAYRGHDYG. The complete CDR3 sequence is CAWSAYRGHDYGYTF.